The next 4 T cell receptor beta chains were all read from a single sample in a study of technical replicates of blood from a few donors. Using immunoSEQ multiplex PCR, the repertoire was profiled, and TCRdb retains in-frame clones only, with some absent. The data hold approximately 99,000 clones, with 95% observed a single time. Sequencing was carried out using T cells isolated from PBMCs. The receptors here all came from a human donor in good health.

DNA of the CDR3: TGTGCCAGCAGCCCGACAGGGAACATTCAGTACTTC. This translates into CASSPTGNIQYF. J is TRBJ2-4 and V is TRBV14, with 7 bases fitting TRBD1. The junction had 1 base not matched to a gene; V was cut back by 4 bases and J by 7 bases. Per germline, CDR1 SGHDN and CDR2 FVKESK. The CDR3 is 12 residues long.

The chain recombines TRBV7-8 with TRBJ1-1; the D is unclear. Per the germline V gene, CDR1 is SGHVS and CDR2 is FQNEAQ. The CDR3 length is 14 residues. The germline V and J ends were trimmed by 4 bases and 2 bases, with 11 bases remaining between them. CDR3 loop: CASSWRAPNTEAFF. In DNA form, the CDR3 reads TGTGCCAGCAGCTGGAGGGCCCCTAACACTGAAGCTTTCTTT.

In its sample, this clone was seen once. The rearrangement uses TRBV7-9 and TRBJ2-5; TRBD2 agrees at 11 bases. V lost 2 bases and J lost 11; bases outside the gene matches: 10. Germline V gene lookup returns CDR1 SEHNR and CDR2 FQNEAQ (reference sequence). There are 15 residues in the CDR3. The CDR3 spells CASSLQASGGPRQYF. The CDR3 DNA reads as TGTGCCAGCAGCTTACAAGCTAGCGGGGGGCCCCGGCAGTACTTC.

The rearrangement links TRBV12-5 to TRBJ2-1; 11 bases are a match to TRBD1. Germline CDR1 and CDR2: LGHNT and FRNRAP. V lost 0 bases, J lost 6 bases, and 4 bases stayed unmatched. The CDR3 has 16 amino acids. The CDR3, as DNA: TGTGCTAGTGGTTTGGTCCTCGGGACAGGGGGCAATGAGCAGTTCTTC. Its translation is CASGLVLGTGGNEQFF. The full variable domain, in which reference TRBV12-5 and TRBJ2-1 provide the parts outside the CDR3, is DARVTQTPRHKVTEMGQEVTMRCQPILGHNTVFWYRQTMMQGLELLAYFRNRAPLDDSGMPKDRFSAEMPDATLATLKIQPSEPRDSAVYFCASGLVLGTGGNEQFFGPGTRLTVL.